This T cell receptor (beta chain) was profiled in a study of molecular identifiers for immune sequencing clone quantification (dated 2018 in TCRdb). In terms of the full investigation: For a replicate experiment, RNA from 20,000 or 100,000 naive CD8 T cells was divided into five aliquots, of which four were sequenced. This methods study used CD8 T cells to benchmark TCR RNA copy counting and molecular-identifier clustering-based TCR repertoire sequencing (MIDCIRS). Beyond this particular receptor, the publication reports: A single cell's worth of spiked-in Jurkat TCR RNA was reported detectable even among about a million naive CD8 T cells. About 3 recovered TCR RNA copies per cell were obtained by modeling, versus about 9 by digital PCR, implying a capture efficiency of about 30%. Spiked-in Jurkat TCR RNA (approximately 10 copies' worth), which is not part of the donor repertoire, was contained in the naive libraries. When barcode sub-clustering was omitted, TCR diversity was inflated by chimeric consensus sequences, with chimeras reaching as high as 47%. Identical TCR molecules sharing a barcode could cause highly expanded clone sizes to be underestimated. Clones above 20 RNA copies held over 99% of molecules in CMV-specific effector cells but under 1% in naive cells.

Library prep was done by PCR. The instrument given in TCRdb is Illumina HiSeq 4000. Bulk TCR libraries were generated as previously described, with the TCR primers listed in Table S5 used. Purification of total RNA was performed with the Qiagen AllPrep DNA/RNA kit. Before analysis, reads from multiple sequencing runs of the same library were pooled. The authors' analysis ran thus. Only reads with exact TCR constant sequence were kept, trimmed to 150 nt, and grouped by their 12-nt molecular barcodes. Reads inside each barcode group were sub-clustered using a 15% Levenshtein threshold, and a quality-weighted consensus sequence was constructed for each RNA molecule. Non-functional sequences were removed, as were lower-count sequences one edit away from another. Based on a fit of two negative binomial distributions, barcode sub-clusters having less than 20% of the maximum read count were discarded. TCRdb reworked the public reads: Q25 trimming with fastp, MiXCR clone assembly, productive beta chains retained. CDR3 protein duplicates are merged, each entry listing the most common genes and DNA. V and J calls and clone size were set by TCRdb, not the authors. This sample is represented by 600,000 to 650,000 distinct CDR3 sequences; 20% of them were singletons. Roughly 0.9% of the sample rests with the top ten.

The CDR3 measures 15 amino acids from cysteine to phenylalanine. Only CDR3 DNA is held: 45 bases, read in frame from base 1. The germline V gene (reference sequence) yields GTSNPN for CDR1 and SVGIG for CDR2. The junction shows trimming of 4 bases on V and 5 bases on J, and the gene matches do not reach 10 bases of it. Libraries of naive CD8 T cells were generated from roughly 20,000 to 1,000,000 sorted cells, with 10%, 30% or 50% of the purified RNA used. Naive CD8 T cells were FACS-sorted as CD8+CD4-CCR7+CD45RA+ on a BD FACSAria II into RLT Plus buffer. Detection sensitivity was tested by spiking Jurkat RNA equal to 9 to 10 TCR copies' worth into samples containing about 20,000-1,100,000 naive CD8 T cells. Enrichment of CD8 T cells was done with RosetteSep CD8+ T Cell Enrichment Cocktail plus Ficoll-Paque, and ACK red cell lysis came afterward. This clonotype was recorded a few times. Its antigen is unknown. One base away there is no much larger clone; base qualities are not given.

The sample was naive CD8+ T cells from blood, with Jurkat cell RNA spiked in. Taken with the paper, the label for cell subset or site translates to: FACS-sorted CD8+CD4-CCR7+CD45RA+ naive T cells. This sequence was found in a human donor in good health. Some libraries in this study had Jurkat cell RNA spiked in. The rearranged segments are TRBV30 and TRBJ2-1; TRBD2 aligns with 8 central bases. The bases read TGTGCCTGGACCTCGTTCAGCGGGGGCAACAATGAGCAGTTCTTC. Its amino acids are CAWTSFSGGNNEQFF.